Listed below are T cell receptor beta chains from one sample, sequenced in a study of T cell responses to AZD1222 COVID-19 vaccine. Sequencing was performed with immunoSEQ multiplex PCR; in TCRdb, only in-frame clones are kept and a portion is missing. The sample yields 90,000 or so clones, approximately 90% seen once. Source: peripheral blood, taken 28 days after the second AZD1222 dose. The origin of the receptors is an adult who received the AZD1222 COVID-19 vaccine. Each CDR3 is given with its conserved first and last residue. D genes are given only for firm matches. Clone size is given for some rows only: seen once, a few or many times, or a class if the clone is expanded.

TRBD1	TRBV19	-	TRBJ2-7	15	CASSMGGTGGYEQYF	TGTGCCAGTAGTATGGGAGGGACAGGGGGCTACGAGCAGTACTTC
-	TRBV6-2/TRBV6-3	-	TRBJ1-2	17	CASSYPRDSVRFYGYTF	TGTGCCAGCAGTTACCCCCGCGACAGTGTCAGATTCTATGGCTACACCTTC
-	TRBV6-6	few	TRBJ1-5	14	CASSPGMVNQPQHF	TGTGCCAGCAGTCCGGGAATGGTCAATCAGCCCCAGCATTTT
-	TRBV19	-	TRBJ1-1	13	CASSIRTAGEAFF	TGTGCCAGTAGTATAAGGACAGCCGGAGAAGCTTTCTTT
TRBD1	TRBV11-3	-	TRBJ2-7	15	CASSLDRGRVYEQYF	TGTGCCAGCAGCCTCGACAGGGGGAGAGTCTACGAGCAGTACTTC
TRBD1	TRBV19	once	TRBJ1-1	12	CASRDRATEAFF	TGTGCCAGCCGGGACAGGGCCACTGAAGCTTTCTTT
-	TRBV4-3	-	TRBJ2-7	15	CASSQVVGSSYEQYF	TGCGCCAGCAGCCAAGTGGTGGGGAGCTCCTACGAGCAGTACTTC
-	TRBV6-5	-	TRBJ1-3	13	CASRKGFGNTIYF	TGTGCCAGCAGAAAAGGGTTTGGAAACACCATATATTTT
-	TRBV3-1/TRBV3-2	-	TRBJ2-2	13	CASSLRNTGELFF	TGTGCCAGCAGCCTGCGGAACACCGGGGAGCTGTTTTTT
-	TRBV28	-	TRBJ1-5	17	CASSQPVWGRGNQPQHF	TGTGCCAGCAGTCAACCCGTCTGGGGTCGAGGCAATCAGCCCCAGCATTTT
-	TRBV18	-	TRBJ2-5	14	CASSPPARQGTQYF	TGTGCCAGCTCACCACCGGCCAGGCAGGGGACCCAGTACTTC
-	TRBV6-5	-	TRBJ2-3	16	CASSYLSGDGTDTQYF	TGTGCCAGCAGTTACTTATCAGGGGACGGCACAGATACGCAGTATTTT
-	TRBV19	few	TRBJ1-1	13	CASSANTNTEAFF	TGTGCCAGTAGTGCCAATACGAACACTGAAGCTTTCTTT
TRBD1	TRBV4-1	-	TRBJ1-1	17	CASSQGDDRVKDTEAFF	TGCGCCAGCAGCCAAGGGGACGACAGGGTTAAGGACACTGAAGCTTTCTTT
TRBD2	TRBV7-9	-	TRBJ2-1	16	CASSLPAGTNYNEQFF	TGTGCCAGCAGCTTACCAGCGGGGACTAACTACAATGAGCAGTTCTTC
-	TRBV19	-	TRBJ1-1	16	CASSILGHPMNTEAFF	TGTGCCAGTAGTATATTGGGACATCCGATGAACACTGAAGCTTTCTTT
-	TRBV5-8	-	TRBJ2-7	16	CASSLVRRLGEPEQYF	TGTGCCAGCAGCTTGGTCAGGCGGTTGGGGGAACCCGAGCAGTACTTC
-	TRBV30	once	TRBJ1-1	15	CAWSLPTKWNTEAFF	TGTGCCTGGAGTCTCCCGACAAAATGGAACACTGAAGCTTTCTTT
-	TRBV14	-	TRBJ1-2	15	CASSPAPTGSYGYTF	TGTGCCAGCAGCCCTGCCCCCACGGGATCCTATGGCTACACCTTC
TRBD2	TRBV12-5	-	TRBJ2-1	14	CASDSGDSYNEQFF	TGTGCTAGTGACAGCGGGGACTCCTACAATGAGCAGTTCTTC
TRBD1	TRBV18	once	TRBJ1-1	15	CASSPTGTGGTEAFF	TGTGCCAGCTCACCGACCGGGACAGGGGGGACTGAAGCTTTCTTT
TRBD1	TRBV28	-	TRBJ2-7	13	CASRGTGTPEQYF	TGTGCCAGCAGGGGGACAGGGACTCCCGAGCAGTACTTC
-	TRBV12-5	-	TRBJ1-2	17	CASGLHPIQSGPYGYTF	TGTGCTAGTGGTTTACATCCAATTCAATCGGGGCCCTATGGCTACACCTTC
-	TRBV4-3	-	TRBJ2-3	17	CASSQDLWGSSTDTQYF	TGCGCCAGCAGCCAAGATCTCTGGGGTTCCTCCACAGATACGCAGTATTTT
-	TRBV5-1	-	TRBJ2-7	12	CASSLTEYEQYF	TGCGCCAGCAGCCTCACGGAATACGAGCAGTACTTC
-	TRBV7-2	-	TRBJ2-7	14	CASSSGLHSYEQYF	TGTGCCAGCAGCTCGGGACTTCATTCCTACGAGCAGTACTTC
-	TRBV5-1	-	TRBJ1-3	15	CASSLDSRPGNTIYF	TGCGCCAGCAGCTTGGACTCTCGGCCTGGAAACACCATATATTTT
-	TRBV14	-	TRBJ1-6	15	CASSLSRGNNSPLHF	TGTGCCAGCAGCCTTTCTAGGGGGAACAATTCACCCCTCCACTTT
TRBD1	TRBV4-1	-	TRBJ1-1	15	CASSQWTGTNTEAFF	TGCGCCAGCAGCCAATGGACAGGAACAAACACTGAAGCTTTCTTT
-	TRBV6-2/TRBV6-3	-	TRBJ1-2	13	CASSYSTSGGYTF	TGTGCCAGCAGTTACTCAACCTCGGGGGGCTACACCTTC
-	TRBV19	-	TRBJ2-3	14	CASSGRGVADTQYF	TGTGCCAGTAGTGGACGGGGAGTCGCAGATACGCAGTATTTT
-	TRBV7-9	-	TRBJ1-2	12	CASSSSGAGYTF	TGTGCCAGCAGCTCCTCGGGGGCGGGCTACACCTTC
-	TRBV30	-	TRBJ1-1	13	CAWSLGPRGEAFF	TGTGCCTGGAGTTTGGGTCCTCGGGGTGAAGCTTTCTTT
TRBD1	TRBV6-4	-	TRBJ1-2	13	CASSPKGGLGYTF	TGTGCCAGCAGCCCGAAAGGGGGCCTGGGCTACACCTTC
TRBD1	TRBV19	once	TRBJ2-7	14	CASSMGQGPYEQYF	TGTGCCAGTAGTATGGGACAGGGCCCCTACGAGCAGTACTTC
-	TRBV28	-	TRBJ1-1	16	CASSLGFGAGNTEAFF	TGTGCCAGCAGTTTAGGCTTTGGGGCGGGGAACACTGAAGCTTTCTTT
TRBD1	TRBV4-2	-	TRBJ1-1	16	CASSHGSGQVNTEAFF	TGTGCCAGCAGCCACGGGTCGGGACAGGTGAACACTGAAGCTTTCTTT
TRBD1	TRBV6-2/TRBV6-3	once	TRBJ1-5	13	CASSTGGRQPQHF	TGTGCCAGCAGCACAGGGGGAAGGCAGCCCCAGCATTTT
-	TRBV19	-	TRBJ1-3	16	CATGRGRGHSGNTIYF	TGTGCCACGGGCCGTGGAAGGGGACACTCTGGAAACACCATATATTTT
-	TRBV7-8	-	TRBJ1-1	14	CASSLAQGGTEAFF	TGTGCCAGCAGCTTAGCGCAGGGAGGGACTGAAGCTTTCTTT
-	TRBV5-1	few	TRBJ1-1	15	CASSLESPADTEAFF	TGCGCCAGCAGCTTGGAGAGCCCCGCGGACACTGAAGCTTTCTTT
-	TRBV6-6	-	TRBJ1-2	12	CASSLGNYGYTF	TGTGCCAGCAGTTTAGGCAACTATGGCTACACCTTC
TRBD2	TRBV19	-	TRBJ2-7	16	CASSLSLAGAGYEQYF	TGTGCCAGTAGTCTCAGCTTAGCGGGGGCCGGCTACGAGCAGTACTTC
TRBD1	TRBV29-1	-	TRBJ1-2	14	CSVVGGYFTYGYTF	TGCAGCGTTGTAGGGGGCTATTTTACTTATGGCTACACCTTC